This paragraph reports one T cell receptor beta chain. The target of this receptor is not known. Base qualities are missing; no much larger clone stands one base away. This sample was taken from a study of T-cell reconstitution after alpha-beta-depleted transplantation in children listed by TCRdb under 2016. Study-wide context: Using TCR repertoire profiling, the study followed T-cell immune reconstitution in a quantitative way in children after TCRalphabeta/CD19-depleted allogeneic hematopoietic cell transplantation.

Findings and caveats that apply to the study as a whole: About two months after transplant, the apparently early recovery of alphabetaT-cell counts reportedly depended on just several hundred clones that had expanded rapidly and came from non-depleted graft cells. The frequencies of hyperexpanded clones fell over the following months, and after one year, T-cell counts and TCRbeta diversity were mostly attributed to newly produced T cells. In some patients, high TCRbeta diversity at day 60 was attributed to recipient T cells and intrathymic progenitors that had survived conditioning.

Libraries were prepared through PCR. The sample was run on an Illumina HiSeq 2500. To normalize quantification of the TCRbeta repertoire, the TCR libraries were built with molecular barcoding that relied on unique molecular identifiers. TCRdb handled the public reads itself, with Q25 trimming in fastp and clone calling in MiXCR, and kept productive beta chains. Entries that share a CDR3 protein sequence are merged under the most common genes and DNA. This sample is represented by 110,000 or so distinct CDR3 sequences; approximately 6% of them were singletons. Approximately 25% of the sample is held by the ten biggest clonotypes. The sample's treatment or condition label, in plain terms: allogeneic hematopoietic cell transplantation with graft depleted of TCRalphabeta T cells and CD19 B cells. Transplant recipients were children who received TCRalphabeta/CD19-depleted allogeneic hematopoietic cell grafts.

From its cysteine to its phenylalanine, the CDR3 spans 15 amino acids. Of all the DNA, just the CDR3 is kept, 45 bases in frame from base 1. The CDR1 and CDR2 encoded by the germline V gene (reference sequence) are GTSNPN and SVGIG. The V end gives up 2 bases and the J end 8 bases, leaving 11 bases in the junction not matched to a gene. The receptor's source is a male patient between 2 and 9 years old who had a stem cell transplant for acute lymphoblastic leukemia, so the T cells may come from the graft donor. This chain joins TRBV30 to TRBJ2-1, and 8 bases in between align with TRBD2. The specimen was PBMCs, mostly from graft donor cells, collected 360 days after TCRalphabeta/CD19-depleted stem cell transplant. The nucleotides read TGTGCCTGGAGTCCTCTGAGCGGGAGAGAGGATGAGCAGTTCTTC. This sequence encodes CAWSPLSGREDEQFF.